Included here is one T cell receptor beta chain sequence, with context. The antigen remains unidentified. This sample is part of a study of T cell responses to AZD1222 COVID-19 vaccine. Study-wide results and caveats: Possibly, clonal diversity was underestimated; donors were largely white British and included more females.

The germline V and J ends were trimmed by 7 bases and 0 bases, with 26 bases remaining between them. This CDR3 region has 19 residues. The V gene's germline CDR1 is LNHDA and CDR2 SQIVND (reference sequence). Produced via immunoSEQ multiplex PCR; TCRdb's table is partial and in-frame only. The sample contains more than 150,000 clones, 90% of which appear only once. The rearrangement joins TRBV19 to TRBJ2-3; D gene ambiguous. The receptor was isolated from an adult in good health. Sequencing was performed on peripheral blood, taken on day 0 of AZD1222 vaccination. The DNA for the CDR3 is TGTGCCAGTAATTCTTTATATGTGAACACCGGTGCTAGCACAGATACGCAGTATTTT. Protein product: CASNSLYVNTGASTDTQYF.